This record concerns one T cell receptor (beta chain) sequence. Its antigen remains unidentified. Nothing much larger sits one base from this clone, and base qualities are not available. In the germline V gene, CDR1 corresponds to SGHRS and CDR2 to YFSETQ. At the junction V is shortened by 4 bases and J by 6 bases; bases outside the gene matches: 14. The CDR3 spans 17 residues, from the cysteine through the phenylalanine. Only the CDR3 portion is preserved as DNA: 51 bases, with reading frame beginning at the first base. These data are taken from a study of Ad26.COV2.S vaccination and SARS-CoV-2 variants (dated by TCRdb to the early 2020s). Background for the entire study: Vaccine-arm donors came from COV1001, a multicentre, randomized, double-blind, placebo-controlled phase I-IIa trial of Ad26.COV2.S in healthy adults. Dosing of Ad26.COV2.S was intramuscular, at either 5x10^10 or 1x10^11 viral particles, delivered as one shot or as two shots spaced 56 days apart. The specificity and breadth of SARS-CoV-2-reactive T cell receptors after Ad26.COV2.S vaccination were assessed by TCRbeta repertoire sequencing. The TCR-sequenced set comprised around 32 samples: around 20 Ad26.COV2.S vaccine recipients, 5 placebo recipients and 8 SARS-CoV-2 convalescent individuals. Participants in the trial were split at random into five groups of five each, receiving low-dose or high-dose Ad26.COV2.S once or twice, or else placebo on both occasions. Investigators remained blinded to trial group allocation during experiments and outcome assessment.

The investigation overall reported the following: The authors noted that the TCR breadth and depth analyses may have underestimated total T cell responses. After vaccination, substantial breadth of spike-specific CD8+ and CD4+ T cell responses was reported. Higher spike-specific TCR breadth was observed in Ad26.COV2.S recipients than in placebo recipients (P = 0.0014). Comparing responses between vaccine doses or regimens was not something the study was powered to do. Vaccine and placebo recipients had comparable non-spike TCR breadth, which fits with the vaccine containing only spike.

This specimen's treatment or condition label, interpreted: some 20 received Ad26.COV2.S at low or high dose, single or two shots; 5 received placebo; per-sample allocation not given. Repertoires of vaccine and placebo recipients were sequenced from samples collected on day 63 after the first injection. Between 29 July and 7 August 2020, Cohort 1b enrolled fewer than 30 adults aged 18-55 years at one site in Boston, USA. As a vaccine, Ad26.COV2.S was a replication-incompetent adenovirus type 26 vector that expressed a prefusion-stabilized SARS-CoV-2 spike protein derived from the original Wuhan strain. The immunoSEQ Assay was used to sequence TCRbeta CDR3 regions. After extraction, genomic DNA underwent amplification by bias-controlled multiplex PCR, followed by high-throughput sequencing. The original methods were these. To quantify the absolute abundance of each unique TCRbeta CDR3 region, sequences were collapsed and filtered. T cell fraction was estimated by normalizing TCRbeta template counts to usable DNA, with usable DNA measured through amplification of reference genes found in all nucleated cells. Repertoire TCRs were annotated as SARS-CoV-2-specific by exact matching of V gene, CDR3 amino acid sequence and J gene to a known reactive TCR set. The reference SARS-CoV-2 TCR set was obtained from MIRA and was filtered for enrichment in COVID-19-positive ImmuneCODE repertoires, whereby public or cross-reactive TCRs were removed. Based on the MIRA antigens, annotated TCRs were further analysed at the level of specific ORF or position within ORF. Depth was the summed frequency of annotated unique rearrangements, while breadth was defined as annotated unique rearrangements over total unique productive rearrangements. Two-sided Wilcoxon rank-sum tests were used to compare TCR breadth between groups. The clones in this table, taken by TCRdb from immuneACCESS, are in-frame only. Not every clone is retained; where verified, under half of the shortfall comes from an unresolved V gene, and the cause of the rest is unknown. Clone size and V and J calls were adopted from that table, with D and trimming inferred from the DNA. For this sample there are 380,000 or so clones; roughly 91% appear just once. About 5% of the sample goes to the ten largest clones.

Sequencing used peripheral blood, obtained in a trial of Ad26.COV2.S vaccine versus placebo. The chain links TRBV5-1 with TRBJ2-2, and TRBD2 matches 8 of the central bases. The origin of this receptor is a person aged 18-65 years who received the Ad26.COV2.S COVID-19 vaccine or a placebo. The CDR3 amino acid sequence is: CASSPRRGGERSGELFF. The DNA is TGCGCCAGCAGCCCTCGACGGGGGGGCGAAAGATCCGGGGAGCTGTTTTTT.